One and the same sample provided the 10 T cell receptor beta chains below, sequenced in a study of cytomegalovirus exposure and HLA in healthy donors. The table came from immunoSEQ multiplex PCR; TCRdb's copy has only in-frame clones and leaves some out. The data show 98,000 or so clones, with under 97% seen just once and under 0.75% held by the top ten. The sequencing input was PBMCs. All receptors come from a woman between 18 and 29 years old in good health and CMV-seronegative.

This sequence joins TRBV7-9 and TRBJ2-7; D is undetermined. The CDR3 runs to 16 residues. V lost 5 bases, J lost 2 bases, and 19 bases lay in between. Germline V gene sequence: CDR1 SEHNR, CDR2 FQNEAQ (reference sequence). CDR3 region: CASSGSTRRHTYEQYF. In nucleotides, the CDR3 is TGTGCCAGCAGCGGCTCCACACGACGACACACCTACGAGCAGTACTTC. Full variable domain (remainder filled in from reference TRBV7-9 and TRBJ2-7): DTGVSQNPRHKITKRGQNVTFRCDPISEHNRLYWYRQTLGQGPEFLTYFQNEAQLEKSRLLSDRFSAERPKGSFSTLEIQRTEQGDSAMYLCASSGSTRRHTYEQYFGPGTRLTVT.

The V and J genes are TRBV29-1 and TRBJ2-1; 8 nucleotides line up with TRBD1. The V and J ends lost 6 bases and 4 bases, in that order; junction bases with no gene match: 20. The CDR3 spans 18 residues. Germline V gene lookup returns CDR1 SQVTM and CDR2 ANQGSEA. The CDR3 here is CSVGKVIGQGLSYNEQFF. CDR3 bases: TGCAGCGTAGGCAAAGTAATCGGACAGGGCCTATCTTACAATGAGCAGTTCTTC.

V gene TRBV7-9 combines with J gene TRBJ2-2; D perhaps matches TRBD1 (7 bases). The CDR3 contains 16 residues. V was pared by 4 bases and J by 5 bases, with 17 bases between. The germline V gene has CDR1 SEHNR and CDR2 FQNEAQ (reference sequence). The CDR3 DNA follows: TGTGCCAGCAGCTCGGACAGGAACGCGGGAACCGGGGAGCTGTTTTTT. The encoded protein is CASSSDRNAGTGELFF.

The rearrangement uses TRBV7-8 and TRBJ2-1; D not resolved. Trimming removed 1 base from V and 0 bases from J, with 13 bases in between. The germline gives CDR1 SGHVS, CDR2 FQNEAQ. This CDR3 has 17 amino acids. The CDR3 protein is CASSLVSSPSSYNEQFF. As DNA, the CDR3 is TGTGCCAGCAGCTTAGTTTCTAGTCCCAGCTCCTACAATGAGCAGTTCTTC.

The CDR3 sequence is CASSWTYEQYF. Written as DNA, the CDR3 is TGTGCCAGCAGTTGGACATACGAGCAGTACTTC. This chain connects TRBV6-1 to TRBJ2-7; maybe TRBD1 (5 bases). CDR3 length: 11 residues. Germline V CDR1 and CDR2: MNHNS, SASEGT. V was clipped by 5 bases and J by 4 bases, with 6 bases between them.

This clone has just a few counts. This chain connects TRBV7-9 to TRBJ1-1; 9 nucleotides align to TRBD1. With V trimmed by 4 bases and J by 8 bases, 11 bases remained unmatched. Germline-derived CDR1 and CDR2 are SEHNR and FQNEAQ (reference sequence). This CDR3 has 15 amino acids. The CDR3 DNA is TGTGCCAGCAGCTCTTCCGGGACAGGGACCTTCGAAGCTTTCTTT. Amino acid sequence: CASSSSGTGTFEAFF.

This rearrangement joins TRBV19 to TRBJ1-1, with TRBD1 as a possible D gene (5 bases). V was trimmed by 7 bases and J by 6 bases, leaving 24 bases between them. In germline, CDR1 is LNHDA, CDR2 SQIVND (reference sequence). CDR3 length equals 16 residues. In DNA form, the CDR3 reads TGTGCCAGTAAAAGGGGAAGCTGGCAGGATGGGCCTGAAGCTTTCTTT. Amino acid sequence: CASKRGSWQDGPEAFF.

The CDR3 reads CASSPGTGTLPSYGYTF. In nucleotides, the CDR3 is TGCGCCAGCAGCCCCGGGACAGGGACGCTGCCTAGCTATGGCTACACCTTC. The chain is built from TRBV4-1 and TRBJ1-2, with 9 bases identical to TRBD1. V gave up 4 bases and J gave up 4 bases; unmatched junction bases: 13. The CDR3 runs to 17 residues. Germline lookup yields CDR1 MGHRA and CDR2 YSYEKL.

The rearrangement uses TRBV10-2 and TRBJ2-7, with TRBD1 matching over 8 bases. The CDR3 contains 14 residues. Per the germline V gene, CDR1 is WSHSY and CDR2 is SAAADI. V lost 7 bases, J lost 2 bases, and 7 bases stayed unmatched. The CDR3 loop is CASMVAGGPYEQYF. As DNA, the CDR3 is TGCGCCAGCATGGTCGCAGGGGGCCCCTACGAGCAGTACTTC.

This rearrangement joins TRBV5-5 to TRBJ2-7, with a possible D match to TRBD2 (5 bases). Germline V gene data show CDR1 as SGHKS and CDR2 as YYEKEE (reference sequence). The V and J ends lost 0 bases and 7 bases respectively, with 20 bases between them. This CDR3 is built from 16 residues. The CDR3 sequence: CASSLGVITPSGEQYF. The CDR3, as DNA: TGTGCCAGCAGCTTGGGGGTAATAACCCCCTCGGGAGAGCAGTACTTC.